The rows below give T cell receptor beta chains drawn from one sample of a study of CD8 T cells in Susac syndrome. MiXCR, applied by TCRdb to the immunoSEQ multiplex PCR reads, yields one record per CDR3 protein. The sample shows a few hundred thousand distinct CDR3 sequences, about 91% of them seen only once. Sequencing input: CD4+ T cells from PBMCs. The receptors stem from a human donor with multiple sclerosis. Each CDR3 is given without its conserved first and last residue. D genes are given only for firm matches. Expanded clones get a size class; other rows say once, few or many, or leave the size out.

NA | TRBJ2-7 | TRBV3-1 | NA | 12 | ASSLRDGGCEQY
NA | TRBJ2-2 | TRBV7-2 | NA | 15 | ASSLAAFSRGTGELF
NA | TRBJ1-5 | TRBV6-1 | NA | 11 | ASSDQGGQPQH
NA | TRBJ2-5 | TRBV7-9 | TRBD1 | 14 | ASSRGDRGPQETQY
NA | TRBJ2-2 | TRBV19 | TRBD2 | 14 | ASGRAGARGTGELF
once | TRBJ2-1 | TRBV3-1 | NA | 12 | ASSQDLLPREQF
NA | TRBJ2-7 | TRBV7-2 | NA | 13 | ASSFFIGQQYEQY
NA | TRBJ2-7 | TRBV7-2 | TRBD1 | 13 | ASRDTGTVGHEQY
NA | TRBJ1-1 | TRBV18 | NA | 12 | ASSPVRLNTEAF
NA | TRBJ2-2 | TRBV6-5 | TRBD1 | 16 | ASSYSTFRTGGTGELF
NA | TRBJ2-3 | TRBV30 | TRBD1 | 13 | AWTATGGIGDTQY
NA | TRBJ2-3 | TRBV10-3 | TRBD2 | 13 | AISGQREGTDTQY
NA | TRBJ2-3 | TRBV30 | NA | 12 | AWSLRRGPDTQY
NA | TRBJ1-2 | TRBV6-5 | NA | 13 | ASSYGSGDYYGYT
NA | TRBJ2-1 | TRBV28 | NA | 14 | ASSLSPPGSPNEQF
NA | TRBJ2-1 | TRBV7-8 | TRBD1 | 16 | ASSLTGGEGVRVNEQF
once | TRBJ1-3 | TRBV29-1 | NA | 15 | SVEDIRGGSSGNTIY
NA | TRBJ2-6 | TRBV20-1 | NA | 11 | SAQGYGANVLT
NA | TRBJ2-1 | TRBV3-1 | NA | 10 | ASSQDLGEQF
NA | TRBJ2-3 | TRBV6-1 | NA | 13 | ASSEVDGTTDTQY
NA | TRBJ1-4 | TRBV7-2 | TRBD1 | 12 | ASSVGTGTEKLF
NA | TRBJ2-1 | TRBV12-3/TRBV12-4 | TRBD2 | 12 | ASSTTSGGGEQF
NA | TRBJ1-1 | TRBV19 | TRBD1 | 13 | ASSRGQGAPPEAF
NA | TRBJ2-1 | TRBV4-1 | NA | 15 | ASSQGLVTLSYNEQF
NA | TRBJ2-3 | TRBV28 | NA | 14 | ASSLRLGTSTDTQY
NA | TRBJ2-4 | TRBV20-1 | NA | 11 | SARDYSKNIQY
NA | TRBJ2-2 | TRBV19 | NA | 11 | ASSMAQAGELF
NA | TRBJ2-2 | TRBV7-2 | TRBD2 | 16 | ASSFLPAGGEGTGELF
NA | TRBJ1-4 | TRBV6-5 | NA | 9 | ASRGREKLF
NA | TRBJ2-7 | TRBV7-9 | NA | 13 | ASSLAQGNAYEQY
NA | TRBJ2-1 | TRBV3-1 | TRBD2 | 12 | ASSQPAGGPEQF
NA | TRBJ2-4 | TRBV5-1 | NA | 13 | ASSWGSSAKNIQY
NA | TRBJ2-5 | TRBV2 | TRBD1 | 12 | ASSWTGGQETQY
NA | TRBJ2-5 | TRBV7-2 | TRBD2 | 14 | ASSLNKRDDQETQY
NA | TRBJ2-7 | TRBV6-7 | NA | 14 | ASSPSPATDAYEQY
NA | TRBJ1-1 | TRBV3-1 | NA | 11 | ASSQGRGGRAF
NA | TRBJ2-7 | TRBV19 | TRBD2 | 11 | ASSTGRAAEQY
NA | TRBJ2-2 | TRBV5-1 | NA | 15 | ASRDDRDGLSVGELF
NA | TRBJ1-3 | TRBV6-5 | NA | 11 | ASSNSLGNTIY
NA | TRBJ2-3 | TRBV6-5 | TRBD2 | 14 | ASSYRLAGGGDTQY
NA | TRBJ1-5 | TRBV29-1 | NA | 10 | SVVFGDQPQH
few | TRBJ1-1 | TRBV29-1 | NA | 11 | SVATVMNTEAF
NA | TRBJ1-1 | TRBV14 | NA | 13 | ASSPVGSGDTEAF